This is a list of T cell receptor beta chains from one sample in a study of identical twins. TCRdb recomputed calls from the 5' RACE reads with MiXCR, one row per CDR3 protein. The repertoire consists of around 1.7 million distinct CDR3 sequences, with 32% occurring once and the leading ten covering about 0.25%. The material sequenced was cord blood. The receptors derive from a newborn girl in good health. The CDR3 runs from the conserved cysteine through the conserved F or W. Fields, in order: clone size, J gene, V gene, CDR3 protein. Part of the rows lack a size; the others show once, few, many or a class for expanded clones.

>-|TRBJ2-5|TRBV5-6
CASKRQYQETLYF
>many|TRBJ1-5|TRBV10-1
CASSEGHNQPQHF
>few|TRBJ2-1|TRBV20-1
CSARGGTGTSSYNEQFF
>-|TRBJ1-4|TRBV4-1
CASSQVGLTNEKLFF
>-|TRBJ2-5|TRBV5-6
CASSTRDRGLETQYF
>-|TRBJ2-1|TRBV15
CATSRRGQTYNEQFF
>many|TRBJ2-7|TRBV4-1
CASSQAPVDREVGFYEQYF
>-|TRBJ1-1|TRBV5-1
CASSMGSTEDTEAFF
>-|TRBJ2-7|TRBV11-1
CASSWGQGHGYEQYF
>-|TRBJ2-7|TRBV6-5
CASSPGDYMYEQYF
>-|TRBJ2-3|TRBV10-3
CAIIKRGAGTDTQYF
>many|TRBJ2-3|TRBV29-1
CSVTGLAVILTDTQYF
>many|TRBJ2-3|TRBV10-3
CATLQGASTDTQYF
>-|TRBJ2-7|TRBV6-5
CASSYSARPSSYEQYF
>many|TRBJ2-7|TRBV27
CANNRIDGYEQYF
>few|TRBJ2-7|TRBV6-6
CCSGGSYEQYF
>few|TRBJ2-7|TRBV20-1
CSASEQSSYEQYF
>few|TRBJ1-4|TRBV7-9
CASSLKTGDEKLFF
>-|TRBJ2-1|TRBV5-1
CASSRGQDSYNEQFF
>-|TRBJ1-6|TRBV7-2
CASSLEGGENSPPHF
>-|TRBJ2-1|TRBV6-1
CASSEVLAASSYNEQFF
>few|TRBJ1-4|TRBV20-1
CSARGGLDPEKLFF
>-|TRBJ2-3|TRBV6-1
CASSEGTPLSTDTQYF
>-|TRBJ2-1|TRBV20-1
CSAKLLITTGTSGHNEQFF
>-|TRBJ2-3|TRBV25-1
CASSEALAGRTDTQYF
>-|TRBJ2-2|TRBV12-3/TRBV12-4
CASLPLAGANTGELFF
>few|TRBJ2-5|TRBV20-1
CSAGTSVGQETQYF